The subject of this entry is one TCR beta chain. The repertoire was sequenced with immunoSEQ multiplex PCR; TCRdb's copy has only in-frame clones and lacks some. Of approximately 170,000 clones in the sample, roughly 90% were seen once. V was pared by 0 bases and J by 2 bases, with 10 bases between. The germline CDR1 and CDR2 sequences are SGDLS and YYNGEE. This CDR3 spans 15 amino acids. The data were obtained in a study of control samples from healthy donors and cancer patients. The TCR comes from a woman in her twenties or thirties in good health. The J gene is TRBJ2-3, the V gene TRBV9; D remains unclear. The sample comprised blood. The CDR3: CASSVDYGDTDTQYF. CDR3 DNA: TGTGCCAGCAGCGTAGACTATGGGGACACAGATACGCAGTATTTT. The full variable domain, completed using reference TRBV9 and TRBJ2-3, is DSGVTQTPKHLITATGQRVTLRCSPRSGDLSVYWYQQSLDQGLQFLIQYYNGEERAKGNILERFSAQQFPDLHSELNLSSLELGDSALYFCASSVDYGDTDTQYFGPGTRLTVL.